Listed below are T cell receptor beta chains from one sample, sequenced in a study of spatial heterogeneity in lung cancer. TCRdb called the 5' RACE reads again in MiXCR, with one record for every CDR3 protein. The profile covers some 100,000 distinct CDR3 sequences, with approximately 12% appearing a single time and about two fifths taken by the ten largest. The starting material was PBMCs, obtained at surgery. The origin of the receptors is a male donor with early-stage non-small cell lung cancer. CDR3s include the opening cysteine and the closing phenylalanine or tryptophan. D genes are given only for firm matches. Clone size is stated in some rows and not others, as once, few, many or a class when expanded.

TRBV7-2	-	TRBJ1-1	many	TGTGCCAGCAGCTTAATTCGGAGCCGGGGCACTGAAGCTTTCTTT	CASSLIRSRGTEAFF
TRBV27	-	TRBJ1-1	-	TGTGCCAGCAGTTTAAGGACTCTCACTGAAGCTTTCTTT	CASSLRTLTEAFF
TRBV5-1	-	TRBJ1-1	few	TGCGCCAGCAGCTTGGAAACCGGGAAGTACACTGAAGCTTTCTTT	CASSLETGKYTEAFF
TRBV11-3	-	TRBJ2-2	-	TGTGCCAGCAGCTTAGGGGCGCACACCGGGGAGCTGTTTTTT	CASSLGAHTGELFF
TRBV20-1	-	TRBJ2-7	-	TGCAGTGCTCCCCGACAGTCGGGCTCCTACGAGCAGTACTTC	CSAPRQSGSYEQYF
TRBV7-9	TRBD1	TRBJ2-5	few	TGTGCCAGCAGCTTAGGTCCAGGGGGCGCTTTGGAGACCCAGTACTTC	CASSLGPGGALETQYF
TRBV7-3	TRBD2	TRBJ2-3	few	TGTGCCAGCAGCCTAGCGGGAGCGGGGACCACAGATACGCAGTATTTT	CASSLAGAGTTDTQYF
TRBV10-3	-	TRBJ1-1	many	TGTGCCATCAGTGAGTCGGCAGGGGCCAGAGAAGCTTTCTTT	CAISESAGAREAFF
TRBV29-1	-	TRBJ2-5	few	TGCAGCGGGAAAGGGACCCAAGAGACCCAGTACTTC	CSGKGTQETQYF
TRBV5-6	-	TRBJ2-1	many	TGTGCCAGCAGCTTGGGGCCGGGAGATGAGCAGTTCTTC	CASSLGPGDEQFF
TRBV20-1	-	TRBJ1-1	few	TGCAGTGCTTTCCCGGATGGGAACACTGAAGCTTTCTTT	CSAFPDGNTEAFF
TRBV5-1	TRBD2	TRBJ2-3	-	TGCGCCAGCAGCTTGCGACCGACTAGCGGGAGAGAAGATACGCAGTATTTT	CASSLRPTSGREDTQYF
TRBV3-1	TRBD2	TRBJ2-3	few	TGTGCCAGCAGCCAAGGGACTAGCGCCCGCACAGATACGCAGTATTTT	CASSQGTSARTDTQYF
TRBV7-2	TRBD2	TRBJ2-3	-	TGTGCCAGCAGCCGCCTAGCGGGGGGGCCAGATACGCAGTATTTT	CASSRLAGGPDTQYF
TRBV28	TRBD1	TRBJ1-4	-	TGTGCCAGCAGTCGACTTCCCAGGGGGCCAACTAATGAAAAACTGTTTTTT	CASSRLPRGPTNEKLFF
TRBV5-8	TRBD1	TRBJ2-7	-	TGTGCCAGCAGCTTGCCAGGGGGCTACGAGCAGTACTTC	CASSLPGGYEQYF
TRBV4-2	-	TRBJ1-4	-	TGTGCCAGCAGCCAAGGGGCGACAGGACCGCCTAATGAAAAACTGTTTTTT	CASSQGATGPPNEKLFF
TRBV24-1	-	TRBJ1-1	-	TGTGCCACCCGAGGCGGGTCAGAGGCCACTGAAGCTTTCTTT	CATRGGSEATEAFF
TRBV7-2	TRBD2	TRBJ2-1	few	TGTGCCAGCCCCTTGACTAGCGGGGGGGCTAATGAGCAGTTCTTC	CASPLTSGGANEQFF
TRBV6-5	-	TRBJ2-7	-	TGTGCCAGCAGTAAACAGGGACCCGCCTACGAGCAGTACTTC	CASSKQGPAYEQYF
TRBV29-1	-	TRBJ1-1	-	TGCAGCGTTGGAAGGCTACCCAACACTGAAGCTTTCTTT	CSVGRLPNTEAFF
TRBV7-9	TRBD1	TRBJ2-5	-	TGTGTCAGCAGAGACGCCGGGACAGGGGGCCAAGAGACCCAGTACTTC	CVSRDAGTGGQETQYF
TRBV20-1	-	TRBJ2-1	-	TGCAGTGGTCTCCGGGACGGCCGCGGTGAGCAGTTCTTC	CSGLRDGRGEQFF
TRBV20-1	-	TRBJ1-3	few	TGCAGTGCCCCTCAGAACTCTGGAAACACCATATATTTT	CSAPQNSGNTIYF
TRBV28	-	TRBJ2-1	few	TGTGCCAGCAGTTTACTTGGAGTTAACAATGAGCAGTTCTTC	CASSLLGVNNEQFF
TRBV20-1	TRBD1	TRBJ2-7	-	TGCAGTGCCTGCGGACTAATGCAGGGGGCGTACGAGCAGTACTTC	CSACGLMQGAYEQYF
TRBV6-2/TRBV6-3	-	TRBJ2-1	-	TGTGCCAGCAGTTCGGGCTTTGTATACAATGAGCAGTTCTTC	CASSSGFVYNEQFF
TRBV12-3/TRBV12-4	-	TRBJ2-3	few	TGTGCCAGCAGGCGTACAGGATCAGATACGCAGTATTTT	CASRRTGSDTQYF
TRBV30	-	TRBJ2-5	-	TGTGCCTGGAGTGTAACCGGACAAGAGACCCAGTACTTC	CAWSVTGQETQYF
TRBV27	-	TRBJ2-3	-	TGTGCCAGCAGTTTATATGCCAGGCTCACAGATACGCAGTATTTT	CASSLYARLTDTQYF
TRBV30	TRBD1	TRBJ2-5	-	TGTGCCAGCAACAGGGGGCGAGAGACCCAGTACTTC	CASNRGRETQYF
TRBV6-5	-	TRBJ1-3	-	TGTGCCAGCAGTTACTCAGCGGGTAGCTCTGGAAACACCATATATTTT	CASSYSAGSSGNTIYF
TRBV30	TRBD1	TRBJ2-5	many	TGTGCCTGGAGTACACAGGGGGTCCAAGAGACCCAGTACTTC	CAWSTQGVQETQYF
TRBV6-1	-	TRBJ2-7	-	TGTGCCAGCAGTGAAGCCTACAGTTTGGCCTACGAGCAGTACTTC	CASSEAYSLAYEQYF
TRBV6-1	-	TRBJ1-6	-	TGTGCCAGCAGCCCCCTGGACAGCAGTAATTCACCCCTCCACTTT	CASSPLDSSNSPLHF
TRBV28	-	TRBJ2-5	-	TGTGCCAGCAGTTACCCCCCCGGGACCGTACTACAAGAGACCCAGTACTTC	CASSYPPGTVLQETQYF
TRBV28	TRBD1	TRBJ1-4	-	TGTGCCAGCAGTTCCCCCGGGACAGAGGGGGAAAAACTGTTTTTT	CASSSPGTEGEKLFF
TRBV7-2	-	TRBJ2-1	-	TGTGCCAGCACCCAGGGACCGACAAGGGGCGAGCAGTTCTTC	CASTQGPTRGEQFF
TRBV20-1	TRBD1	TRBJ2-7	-	TGCAGTGCTAGAGATCCTAACAGGGGGCGAACCGAGCAGTACTTC	CSARDPNRGRTEQYF
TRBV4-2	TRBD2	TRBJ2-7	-	TGTGCCAGCAGCCAAGAGTACGGGGGGTACTACGAGCAGTACTTC	CASSQEYGGYYEQYF
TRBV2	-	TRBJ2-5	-	TGTGCCAGCAGCATCGGGACGTCCCAGTACTTC	CASSIGTSQYF
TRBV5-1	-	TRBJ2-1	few	TGCGCCAGCAGCTCACGAGTGCAAGACAATGAGCAGTTCTTC	CASSSRVQDNEQFF
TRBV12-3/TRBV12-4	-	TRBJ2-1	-	TGTGCCAGCACCACAGAGGGTGAGCAGTTCTTC	CASTTEGEQFF
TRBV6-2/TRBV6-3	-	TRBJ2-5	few	TGTGCCAGCACAGACCCCATGGAGACCCAGTACTTC	CASTDPMETQYF
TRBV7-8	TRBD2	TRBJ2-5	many	TGTGCCAGCAGCCAACTAGCGGGAGGTGGGGAGACCCAGTACTTC	CASSQLAGGGETQYF